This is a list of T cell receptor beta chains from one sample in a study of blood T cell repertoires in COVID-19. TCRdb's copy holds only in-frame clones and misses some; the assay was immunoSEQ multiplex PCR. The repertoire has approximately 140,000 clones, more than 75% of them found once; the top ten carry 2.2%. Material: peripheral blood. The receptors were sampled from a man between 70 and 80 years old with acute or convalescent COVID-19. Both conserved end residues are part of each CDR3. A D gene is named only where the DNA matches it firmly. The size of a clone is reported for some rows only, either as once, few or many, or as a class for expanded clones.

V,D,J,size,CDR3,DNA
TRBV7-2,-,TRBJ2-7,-,CASSLSSYEQYF,TGTGCCAGCAGCTTGAGCTCCTACGAGCAGTACTTC
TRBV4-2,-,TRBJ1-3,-,CASSQDAGQGNTIYF,TGTGCCAGCAGCCAAGATGCGGGGCAAGGAAACACCATATATTTT
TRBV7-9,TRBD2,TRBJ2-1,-,CASSSPPPLAGSSNEQFF,TGTGCCAGCAGTTCCCCACCCCCACTAGCGGGATCAAGCAATGAGCAGTTCTTC
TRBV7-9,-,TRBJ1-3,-,CASSFQGSGNTIYF,TGTGCCAGCAGCTTCCAGGGCTCTGGAAACACCATATATTTT
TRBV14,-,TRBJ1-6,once,CASSPGGVSYNSPLHF,TGTGCCAGCAGCCCAGGCGGGGTATCCTATAATTCACCCCTCCACTTT
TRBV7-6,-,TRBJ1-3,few,CASSLAQTGPGNTIYF,TGTGCCAGCAGCTTAGCCCAAACAGGACCTGGAAACACCATATATTTT
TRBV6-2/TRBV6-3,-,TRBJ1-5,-,CASSYQQFNQPQHF,TGTGCCAGCAGTTATCAACAGTTCAATCAGCCCCAGCATTTT
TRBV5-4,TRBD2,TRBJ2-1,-,CASSLAGDYSEQFF,TGTGCCAGCAGCTTGGCCGGGGACTATAGTGAGCAGTTCTTC
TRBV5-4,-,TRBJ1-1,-,CASSFSTANTEAFF,TGTGCCAGCAGCTTTTCTACAGCGAACACTGAAGCTTTCTTT
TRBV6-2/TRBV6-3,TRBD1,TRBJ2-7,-,CASSRTGVEQYF,TGTGCCAGCAGTCGTACAGGGGTCGAGCAGTACTTC
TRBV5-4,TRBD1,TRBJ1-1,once,CASSSTRQGLTEAFF,TGTGCCAGCAGCTCGACCAGACAGGGGTTGACTGAAGCTTTCTTT
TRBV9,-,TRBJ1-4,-,CASSVAGGGFTNEKLFF,TGTGCCAGCAGCGTAGCTGGGGGGGGCTTTACTAATGAAAAACTGTTTTTT
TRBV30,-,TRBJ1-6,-,CAWTRTDNSPLHF,TGTGCCTGGACGAGGACAGATAATTCACCCCTCCACTTT
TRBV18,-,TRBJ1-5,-,CASSRDTNQPQHF,TGTGCCAGCTCCCGGGACACCAATCAGCCCCAGCATTTT
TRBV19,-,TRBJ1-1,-,CASSTQGGNTEAFF,TGTGCCAGTAGTACCCAGGGAGGAAACACTGAAGCTTTCTTT
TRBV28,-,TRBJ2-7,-,CASSLTGPYEQYF,TGTGCCAGCAGTTTAACAGGGCCATACGAGCAGTACTTC
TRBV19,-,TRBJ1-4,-,CASTPSGATNEKLFF,TGTGCCAGTACTCCTTCGGGTGCAACTAATGAAAAACTGTTTTTT
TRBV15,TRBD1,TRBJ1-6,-,CATSRDLTGQSPLHF,TGTGCCACCAGCAGAGATTTGACAGGGCAGTCACCCCTCCACTTT
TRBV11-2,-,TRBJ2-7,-,CASSLSQIYEQYF,TGTGCCAGCAGCTTAAGCCAAATCTACGAGCAGTACTTC
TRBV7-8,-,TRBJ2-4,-,CASSFGIGDLRVIQYF,TGTGCCAGCAGCTTCGGAATAGGGGACTTGCGGGTCATTCAGTACTTC
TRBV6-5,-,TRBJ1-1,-,CASRQGGTEAFF,TGTGCCAGCAGACAGGGTGGCACTGAAGCTTTCTTT
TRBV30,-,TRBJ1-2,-,CAWHRVNYGYTF,TGTGCCTGGCACAGGGTAAACTATGGCTACACCTTC